The subject of this entry is one T cell receptor beta chain. Its matching antigen is unknown. The data derive from a study of T cells in Graves' hyperthyroidism and ophthalmopathy. The study, taken as a whole, reports: Most expanded thyroid clonotypes above 0.001 recurred in blood.

Authors of the study amplified TCR beta CDR3 regions from RNA transcripts. Primed by the HTBI set, a first-round RT-PCR was run on the TCR CDR3. TCRdb recomputed calls from the multiplex PCR reads with MiXCR, one row per CDR3 protein. The data contain 500,000 to 750,000 distinct CDR3 sequences, roughly 46% of them singletons. Trimming removed 4 bases at V and 0 bases at J, with 10 bases between. The germline gives CDR1 SGHDN, CDR2 FVKESK. This CDR3 contains 14 residues. No progression to ophthalmopathy during 18 months of follow-up defined stable disease. The chain uses TRBV14 and TRBJ2-7; D not certain. The sequenced sample consisted of peripheral blood or thyroid tissue (not recorded which). This TCR came from a young woman with Graves' hyperthyroidism. The CDR3 bases are TGTGCCAGCAGCCTGGACCCGATCTCCTACGAGCAGTACTTC. This gives the protein CASSLDPISYEQYF.